Included here is one T cell receptor beta chain sequence, with context. What it binds is unknown. TCRdb keeps only in-frame clones here, not all; method: immunoSEQ multiplex PCR. This sample has more than 65,000 clones, with 94% found just once. This CDR3 contains 16 residues. CDR1 SGHDT and CDR2 YYEEEE come from the germline V gene. V lost 3 bases to trimming and J lost 9 bases; unmatched junction nucleotides: 12. The data stem from a study of T cell clonotyping in hematopoietic cell transplantation. General study points: Pathologically expanded recipient clonotypes increased progressively from day 30 to day 180 as diversity fell. Few recipient clonotypes overlapped donors; over 95% were de novo at given depth. Higher Inverse Simpson Index values in graft donor and pretransplant recipient predicted broader posttransplant TCR diversity. No sorting was done, leaving CD4 and CD8 contributions mixed.

The chain is built from TRBV5-6 and TRBJ1-5; 10 bases align to TRBD1. The receptor's source is a man between 50 and 59 years old in good health. Some clones in this sample may be carry-over from other donors' samples. The sample comprised peripheral blood mononuclear cells. The CDR3 region has the DNA TGTGCCAGCAGCTCTTACCTGACAGGGGGCTCGGGGCCCCAGCATTTT. Protein product: CASSSYLTGGSGPQHF.